This T cell receptor beta chain was recovered during a study of human T cells and chemical hapten exposure. Time point meaning: patch test 3, about 24 weeks after DPC sensitization. Treatment defined: therapeutic diphenylcyclopropenone sensitization with weekly scalp DPC. Individual cDNA molecules (in the library) carried attached unique molecular identifiers. TCRdb reanalysed the RACE reads using MiXCR and keeps one entry per CDR3 protein. The sample shows 100,000 to 150,000 distinct CDR3 sequences, approximately 11% of them seen only once. Regarding the study as a whole: Patch test score rose with PT1 expanded TCRs, significant at 8, 16, 32, not 4.

Notes on this clonotype: What it binds is unknown.

Germline CDR1 SNHLY, CDR2 FYNNEI. The V and J ends lost 5 bases and 4 bases respectively, with 15 bases between them. This CDR3 is 15 amino acids long. The gene calls are TRBV2 and TRBJ1-3; the D is unclear. Specimen: whole blood, collected in connection with sensitization to the hapten diphenylcyclopropenone (DPC). The TCR was taken from a woman between 50 and 59 years old with alopecia areata. Some clones in this sample may be carry-over from other donors' samples. The CDR3 protein is CASSPFAPAGNTIYF. The DNA of the CDR3 is TGTGCCAGCAGTCCCTTTGCCCCGGCGGGAAACACCATATATTTT.